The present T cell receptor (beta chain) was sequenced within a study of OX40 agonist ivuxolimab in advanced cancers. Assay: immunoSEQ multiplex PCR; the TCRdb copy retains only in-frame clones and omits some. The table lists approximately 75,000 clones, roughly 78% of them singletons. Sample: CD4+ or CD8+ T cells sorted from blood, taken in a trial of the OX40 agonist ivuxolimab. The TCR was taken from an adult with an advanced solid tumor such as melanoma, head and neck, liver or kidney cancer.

The CDR3 DNA reads as TGTGCCAGCAGTGAAGCGCTTTGGGGCAATCAGCCCCAGCATTTT. Its translation is CASSEALWGNQPQHF. J is TRBJ1-5 and V is TRBV6-1, with D uncertain. The CDR3 covers 15 residues. Trimming stripped 0 bases from V and 2 bases from J, with 8 bases between. CDR1 is MNHNS, CDR2 SASEGT, per germline.